The 18 T cell receptor beta chains listed next were all sequenced from one sample in a study of cytomegalovirus exposure and HLA in healthy donors. Amplification used 60 Vbeta primers and 13 Jbeta primers. Clones were read by immunoSEQ multiplex PCR, and TCRdb kept only the in-frame ones, dropping some. The table includes roughly 100,000 clones, around three quarters detected once. The sequencing input was PBMCs. The receptor source for this set is a man in his forties or fifties in good health and CMV-seropositive.

CDR3 bases: TGTGCCAGCAGCCGCTTGACAGGGGGCGCATTGTGGGGGCAGTATTTT. This gives the protein CASSRLTGGALWGQYF. V usage is TRBV14 and J usage is TRBJ2-3, with 10 nucleotides matching TRBD1. The CDR3 has 16 residues. V was clipped by 4 bases and J by 11 bases; unmatched bases: 15. Germline values: CDR1 SGHDN, CDR2 FVKESK.

This chain connects TRBV27 to TRBJ1-2, with D perhaps matching TRBD1 (5 bases). Germline V lookup: CDR1 MNHEY, CDR2 SMNVEV (reference sequence). CDR3 length equals 14 residues. The V gene lost 7 bases and the J gene lost 8 bases, with 20 bases spanning the gap. This CDR3 is CASTPSVGGKGYTF. In nucleotides, the CDR3 is TGTGCCAGCACCCCATCGGTCGGGGGGAAGGGCTACACCTTC.

The CDR3 spells CASSLLTRGTDTQYF. The CDR3 nucleotides are TGTGCCAGCAGCTTATTGACTAGGGGCACAGATACGCAGTATTTT. The chain combines TRBV7-9 with TRBJ2-3; D possibly corresponds to TRBD2 (6 bases). Trimming shortened V by 2 bases and J by 1 base, and 10 bases separated the two germline ends. Germline CDR1 reads SEHNR; CDR2 reads FQNEAQ (reference sequence). The CDR3 covers 15 residues.

This chain links TRBV18 with TRBJ1-1, with a weak D call TRBD1 (6 bases). V gave up 3 bases and J gave up 3 bases, with 14 bases separating them. The CDR3 totals 15 residues. CDR1 is KGHSH, CDR2 LQKENI, per germline. Here the CDR3 DNA reads TGTGCCAGCTCACCGGGACAACGGTCGGACACTGAAGCTTTCTTT. Translation: CASSPGQRSDTEAFF. Based on the CDR3 plus reference TRBV18 and TRBJ1-1, the full variable domain is NAGVMQNPRHLVRRRGQEARLRCSPMKGHSHVYWYRQLPEEGLKFMVYLQKENIIDESGMPKERFSAEFPKEGPSILRIQQVVRGDSAAYFCASSPGQRSDTEAFFGQGTRLTVV.

The chain uses TRBV29-1 and TRBJ1-1, with 7 bases aligning to TRBD1. The ends lost 5 bases at V and 7 bases at J; junction bases unmatched: 7. The CDR3 loop spans 12 amino acids. Germline V CDR1 and CDR2: SQVTM, ANQGSEA. CDR3 residues: CSVLPGTDEAFF. The CDR3 DNA is TGCAGCGTTCTCCCCGGGACAGATGAAGCTTTCTTT.

This chain uses TRBV11-2 with TRBJ2-3, with D possibly matching TRBD2 (5 bases). The CDR3 is 16 amino acids. The germline gives CDR1 SGHAT, CDR2 FQNNGV. V was cut by 0 bases and J by 3 bases, with 13 bases left in between. Here the CDR3 reads CASSLEGERRTDTQYF. Here the CDR3 DNA reads TGTGCCAGCAGCTTAGAGGGTGAGAGGAGGACAGATACGCAGTATTTT.

The chain is built from TRBV5-8 and TRBJ2-5, with 10 bases aligning to TRBD2. This CDR3 has 15 amino acids. Germline V CDR1 and CDR2: SGHTS, YDEGEE. V shed 4 bases and J 3 bases; nucleotides not matched to a gene: 6. Written as DNA, the CDR3 is TGTGCCAGCAGCCCGGGACTAGCGAGGGAAGAGACCCAGTACTTC. Residues: CASSPGLAREETQYF.

The V call is TRBV30, the J call TRBJ1-3; D gene unclear. The V gene lost 2 bases and the J gene lost 0 bases, with 5 bases spanning the gap. This CDR3 is built from 13 residues. Germline CDR1 GTSNPN, CDR2 SVGIG (reference sequence). The CDR3, as DNA: TGTGCCTGGAGTCCCGTCTCTGGAAACACCATATATTTT. Protein: CAWSPVSGNTIYF.

The rearrangement uses TRBV5-1 and TRBJ2-5; D unresolved. The CDR3 length is 13 residues. The germline V and J ends were trimmed by 4 bases and 5 bases, with 12 bases remaining between them. The germline CDR1 and CDR2 sequences are SGHRS and YFSETQ. The CDR3 reads CASSRDQVETQYF. For the CDR3, the DNA is TGCGCCAGCAGCCGAGACCAGGTCGAGACCCAGTACTTC.

This chain joins TRBV6-5 and TRBJ2-7, with 7 bases that match TRBD2. In germline, CDR1 is MNHEY, CDR2 SVGAGI. The CDR3 totals 13 residues. V trimming: 10 bases; J trimming: 5 bases; junction bases outside the gene matches: 11. CDR3 nucleotides: TGTGCCACCAAGGGCGGGAGCGGGCACGAGCAGTACTTC. Protein product: CATKGGSGHEQYF.

This chain joins TRBV19 and TRBJ1-1; possibly TRBD1 for D (6 bases). CDR3 length: 13 residues. CDR1 and CDR2 (germline): LNHDA, SQIVND (reference sequence). V lost 7 bases and J lost 3, with 12 bases in between. CDR3 sequence (DNA): TGTGCCAGTACATATAACAGGGACACTGAAGCTTTCTTT. It specifies CASTYNRDTEAFF. The full variable domain, its missing parts supplied by reference TRBV19 and TRBJ1-1, is DGGITQSPKYLFRKEGQNVTLSCEQNLNHDAMYWYRQDPGQGLRLIYYSQIVNDFQKGDIAEGYSVSREKKESFPLTVTSAQKNPTAFYLCASTYNRDTEAFFGQGTRLTVV.

The chain uses TRBV7-2 and TRBJ1-2, with no clear D. V gave up 5 bases and J gave up 7 bases, with 11 bases separating them. The CDR3 spans 12 residues. Germline V CDR1 and CDR2: SGHTA, FQGNSA. CDR3 DNA sequence: TGTGCCAGCAGCCTCACCCCAGGTGGCTACACCTTC. Encoded protein: CASSLTPGGYTF.

The chain links TRBV6-1 to TRBJ2-1; the D gene is possibly TRBD2 (6 bases). Looked up from germline, CDR1 is MNHNS and CDR2 is SASEGT. The CDR3 loop spans 15 amino acids. V lost 1 base and J lost 2, with 9 bases in between. The CDR3 region has the DNA TGTGCCAGCAGTGAAGAACTAGCAGCCTACAATGAGCAGTTCTTC. It specifies CASSEELAAYNEQFF.

The gene calls are TRBV7-2 and TRBJ2-7, with 8 bases aligning to TRBD2. Germline V gives CDR1 SGHTA, CDR2 FQGNSA. There are 14 residues in the CDR3. With 5 bases clipped from V and 2 bases from J, the junction kept 5 bases outside the gene matches. The CDR3 protein is CASSRGTSPYEQYF. In nucleotides, the CDR3 is TGTGCCAGCAGCCGCGGGACTAGTCCCTACGAGCAGTACTTC.

The V call is TRBV9, the J call TRBJ2-7; TRBD1 aligns across 10 bases. Trimming at V came to 3 bases and at J to 3 bases, leaving 6 bases not matched to a gene. The length of the CDR3 is 15 residues. Germline V gives CDR1 SGDLS, CDR2 YYNGEE. The CDR3 is CASSASGTGVYEQYF. In DNA form, the CDR3 reads TGTGCCAGCAGCGCAAGCGGGACAGGGGTCTACGAGCAGTACTTC. The whole variable domain, remainder taken from reference TRBV9 and TRBJ2-7, is DSGVTQTPKHLITATGQRVTLRCSPRSGDLSVYWYQQSLDQGLQFLIQYYNGEERAKGNILERFSAQQFPDLHSELNLSSLELGDSALYFCASSASGTGVYEQYFGPGTRLTVT.

This clone was seen a few times. The V gene is TRBV7-2, the J gene TRBJ2-3; D possibly corresponds to TRBD1 (5 bases). CDR1 and CDR2 from the germline V gene are SGHTA and FQGNSA. The length of the CDR3 is 14 residues. V was shortened by 2 bases and J by 4 bases, with 10 bases between the two germline ends. CDR3 in amino acids: CASSLMSRADTQYF. The CDR3 region has the DNA TGTGCCAGCAGCTTAATGTCCAGGGCAGATACGCAGTATTTT. The complete variable domain, with remaining parts taken from reference TRBV7-2 and TRBJ2-3, reads GAGVSQSPSNKVTEKGKDVELRCDPISGHTALYWYRQSLGQGLEFLIYFQGNSAPDKSGLPSDRFSAERTGGSVSTLTIQRTQQEDSAVYLCASSLMSRADTQYFGPGTRLTVL.

The chain is built from TRBV14 and TRBJ2-1, with a possible D match to TRBD1 (6 bases). This CDR3 comprises 14 residues. Germline-derived CDR1 and CDR2 are SGHDN and FVKESK. V was cut by 6 bases and J by 6 bases, with 15 bases left in between. The CDR3 region has the DNA TGTGCCAGCAGTCTGGGGACAAAACCCAATGAGCAGTTCTTC. This translates into CASSLGTKPNEQFF.

The V call is TRBV5-8, the J call TRBJ2-5, with D possibly TRBD1 on 6 matching bases. The J call may be wrong; the DNA end is better matched by TRBJ2-7. The germline V gene has CDR1 SGHTS and CDR2 YDEGEE. This CDR3 region has 15 residues. CDR3 sequence: CASSNTGTLSYEQYF. Written as DNA, the CDR3 is TGTGCCAGCAGCAATACCGGGACACTCTCCTACGAGCAGTACTTC.